This T cell receptor beta chain derives from a study of neurological immune-mediated disorders. Trimming removed 2 bases from V and 7 bases from J, with 9 bases in between. The CDR3 is 12 amino acids. Germline V gene sequence: CDR1 MDHEN, CDR2 SYDVKM. There are many counts of this clonotype. Time point meaning: longitudinal time-point 1 (baseline). A total of 2 million PBMCs stored at -80 degrees C provided the unsorted libraries. cDNA was made by 5'RACE with 10-nucleotide random UMIs. TCRdb redid the calling of the 5' RACE reads with MiXCR, one entry per CDR3 protein. This repertoire shows about 71,000 distinct CDR3 sequences, 9.5% to 13% found once; its top ten account for 9.5% to 10%.

This TCR derives from a man aged 25-45 years in good health. Sequencing was carried out using PBMCs. The V call is TRBV28, the J call TRBJ2-7; the D gene is possibly TRBD2 (6 bases). The CDR3 DNA reads as TGTGCCAGCAGTTTAATGGGGGGAGAGCAGTACTTC. This translates into CASSLMGGEQYF.